What follows are 30 T cell receptor beta chains derived from one specimen sequenced in a study of T cell changes during pregnancy in multiple sclerosis. Repertoires were generated with immunoSEQ multiplex PCR, while TCRdb's copy carries only in-frame clones and drops some. Of approximately 83,000 clones listed, 90% to 95% are singletons. This sample comprised peripheral blood, obtained in the first trimester of pregnancy. The receptors were sampled from a female donor with multiple sclerosis, enrolled in a pregnancy study.

This chain uses TRBV29-1 with TRBJ2-7, with D tentatively TRBD1 (5 bases). In germline, CDR1 is SQVTM, CDR2 ANQGSEA. The CDR3 runs to 13 residues. Trimming removed 5 bases from V and 4 bases from J, with 15 bases in between. The CDR3, as DNA: TGCAGCGTTATCGGACAAGGTGTGTACGAGCAGTACTTC. Its protein is CSVIGQGVYEQYF.

The chain employs TRBV6-5 and TRBJ1-3; D unresolved. V was trimmed by 2 bases and J by 4 bases, leaving 9 bases between them. Germline lookup yields CDR1 MNHEY and CDR2 SVGAGI. This CDR3 comprises 14 residues. The CDR3 DNA sequence: TGTGCCAGCAGTTACGGAGTTATCGGAAACACCATATATTTT. Its protein product is CASSYGVIGNTIYF.

This rearrangement joins TRBV12-2 to TRBJ1-5. TRBV12-2 is noted as a pseudogene. The CDR3 is made up of 13 amino acids. Here the CDR3 DNA reads TGTGCAAGTCGTCGTCGGCCGGGACAGCCCCAGCATTTT. Protein: CASRRRPGQPQHF.

The J gene is TRBJ2-1, the V gene TRBV7-6; D may be TRBD1 (6 bases). V dropped 4 bases and J dropped 4 bases, with 11 bases sitting between them. The germline gives CDR1 SGHVS, CDR2 FNYEAQ. The CDR3 contains 14 residues. This chain's CDR3 is CASSWTAEYNEQFF. The CDR3 DNA follows: TGTGCCAGCAGCTGGACAGCGGAATACAATGAGCAGTTCTTC.

The chain recombines TRBV5-6 with TRBJ2-2, with 9 bases matching TRBD2. J gave up 5 bases and V 4 bases, and 15 bases lay outside the gene matches. There are 18 residues in the CDR3. Germline assignment: CDR1 SGHDT and CDR2 YYEEEE. The chain's CDR3 is CASSLIPSGGPGTGELFF. For the CDR3, the DNA is TGTGCCAGCAGCCTGATCCCGAGCGGGGGGCCGGGGACCGGGGAGCTGTTTTTT.

This chain uses TRBV11-2 with TRBJ2-3, with D possibly matching TRBD2 (6 bases). V lost 5 bases, J lost 4 bases, and 13 bases lay in between. Per germline, CDR1 SGHAT and CDR2 FQNNGV. The CDR3 is 14 residues long. The CDR3 sequence: CASSLIRRADTQYF. The CDR3 DNA reads TGTGCCAGCAGCCTCATCAGGAGGGCAGATACGCAGTATTTT.

The chain joins TRBV7-9 to TRBJ2-7; TRBD2 aligns across 9 bases. The length of the CDR3 is 15 residues. CDR1 and CDR2 (germline): SEHNR, FQNEAQ (reference sequence). V gave up 4 bases and J gave up 4 bases; unmatched junction bases: 8. CDR3 sequence (DNA): TGTGCCAGCAGCTCGGGTAGCGGGGGAACTTACGAGCAGTACTTC. Translated, it gives CASSSGSGGTYEQYF.

The chain combines TRBV18 with TRBJ2-1; D gene uncertain. V gave up 2 bases and J gave up 0 bases, with 8 bases separating them. CDR3 length: 15 amino acids. Looked up from germline, CDR1 is KGHSH and CDR2 is LQKENI. The CDR3 sequence: CASSPLTLSYNEQFF. Written as DNA, the CDR3 is TGTGCCAGCTCACCATTGACTCTCTCCTACAATGAGCAGTTCTTC.

The chain couples TRBV18 to TRBJ1-5, with no clear D. This CDR3 comprises 17 residues. Trimming left V 3 bases short and J 0 bases short, with 15 bases between. From germline, CDR1 is KGHSH and CDR2 LQKENI. The CDR3 protein is CASSPGDGSYSNQPQHF. CDR3 nucleotides: TGTGCCAGCTCACCGGGTGACGGGAGCTATAGCAATCAGCCCCAGCATTTT.

This clone was seen once. The rearrangement joins TRBV9 to TRBJ1-2, with D uncertain. Germline CDR1 SGDLS, CDR2 YYNGEE. V lost 0 bases and J 4 bases, leaving 4 bases between the germline ends. The CDR3 extends over 12 amino acids. The CDR3 sequence: CASSVGSYGYTF. CDR3 DNA sequence: TGTGCCAGCAGCGTAGGGAGCTATGGCTACACCTTC.

V is TRBV5-6 and J is TRBJ1-5, with a tentative D call TRBD1 (6 bases). The CDR3 is made up of 14 amino acids. Deletions cut 4 bases from V and 5 bases from J, with 13 bases between. Germline V lookup: CDR1 SGHDT, CDR2 YYEEEE. The CDR3 sequence: CASSTSQGYQPQHF. The CDR3 DNA reads TGTGCCAGCAGCACATCGCAGGGGTATCAGCCCCAGCATTTT.

The CDR3 here is CASQDYGYTF. The DNA for the CDR3 is TGTGCCAGCCAGGACTATGGCTACACCTTC. V gene TRBV7-2 combines with J gene TRBJ1-2; D is uncertain. CDR3 length: 10 residues. Per the germline V gene, CDR1 is SGHTA and CDR2 is FQGNSA. Trimming removed 8 bases at V and 3 bases at J, with 4 bases between.

The CDR3 nucleotides are TGTGCCAGCAGCCCAGGAACCTACGAGCAGTACTTC. Protein: CASSPGTYEQYF. This chain uses TRBV7-2 with TRBJ2-7; D gene uncertain. V was trimmed by 5 bases and J by 2 bases, leaving 7 bases between them. Germline lookup yields CDR1 SGHTA and CDR2 FQGNSA. The CDR3 runs to 12 residues.

This chain uses TRBV6-4 with TRBJ2-3, with TRBD2 identical over 12 bases. V shed 3 bases and J 3 bases; nucleotides not matched to a gene: 1. Germline CDR1 is MRHNA and CDR2 is SNTAGT. The CDR3 spans 15 residues. The CDR3: CASSETSGGTDTQYF. The CDR3 DNA reads TGTGCCAGCAGTGAAACTAGCGGGGGGACAGATACGCAGTATTTT.

The chain carries TRBV5-4 and TRBJ1-1; TRBD1 aligns across 8 bases. V gave up 2 bases and J gave up 5 bases; unmatched junction bases: 2. The CDR3 extends over 13 amino acids. Germline V gives CDR1 SGHNT, CDR2 YYREEE (reference sequence). The CDR3 nucleotides read TGTGCCAGCAGCTTACAGGGGGGGACTGAAGCTTTCTTT. Translating gives CASSLQGGTEAFF.

The chain employs TRBV6-4 and TRBJ1-1; D possibly corresponds to TRBD1 (6 bases). This CDR3 has 15 residues. Germline assignment: CDR1 MRHNA and CDR2 SNTAGT. V was cut by 6 bases and J by 4 bases, with 18 bases left in between. CDR3 in DNA: TGTGCCAGCAGCGAAGATAACAGGGTGGGCACTGAAGCTTTCTTT. It specifies CASSEDNRVGTEAFF.

The chain is built from TRBV6-4 and TRBJ2-3; 8 nucleotides agree with TRBD1. Trimming cost V 2 bases and J 1 base; bases outside gene matches: 5. The germline V gene has CDR1 MRHNA and CDR2 SNTAGT. The CDR3 totals 16 residues. The CDR3 loop is CASSDTPTGGTDTQYF. CDR3 coding DNA: TGTGCCAGCAGTGACACCCCGACAGGGGGCACAGATACGCAGTATTTT.

This clone was seen only once. J is TRBJ1-2 and V is TRBV25-1; no definite D call. Germline V gene data show CDR1 as MGHDK and CDR2 as SYGVNS. CDR3 size: 14 residues. V gave up 2 bases and J gave up 8 bases, with 15 bases separating them. In DNA form, the CDR3 reads TGTGCCAGCAGTGAAGTGGCCACCGGGGAGGGCTACACCTTC. Translating it yields CASSEVATGEGYTF.

This clone was picked up one time. The chain joins TRBV25-1 to TRBJ2-1; the D is unclear. The V end lost 2 bases, the J end lost 0 bases, and 8 bases lay between the germline ends. From germline, CDR1 is MGHDK and CDR2 SYGVNS. The CDR3 runs 15 residues. CDR3 amino acids: CASSERYSSYNEQFF. Here the CDR3 DNA reads TGTGCCAGCAGTGAAAGATATAGCTCCTACAATGAGCAGTTCTTC.

The chain uses TRBV4-1 and TRBJ2-3; 10 bases map to TRBD2. The junction had 6 bases not matched to a gene; V was cut back by 3 bases and J by 3 bases. Looked up from germline, CDR1 is MGHRA and CDR2 is YSYEKL. The CDR3 has 16 amino acids. CDR3 residues: CASSHALAGWTDTQYF. The CDR3 DNA is TGCGCCAGCAGCCACGCACTAGCGGGATGGACAGATACGCAGTATTTT.

This clone has only a few counts. The V and J genes are TRBV13 and TRBJ1-2; the D gene is possibly TRBD1 (6 bases). The CDR3 consists of 15 residues. The V gene's germline CDR1 is PRHDT and CDR2 FYEKMQ (reference sequence). The germline V and J ends were trimmed by 5 bases and 5 bases, with 18 bases remaining between them. CDR3 sequence: CASSGGGAGAYGYTF. In nucleotides, the CDR3 is TGTGCCAGCAGCGGAGGTGGAGCAGGGGCTTATGGCTACACCTTC.

This clone was seen once. The chain carries TRBV19 and TRBJ2-5; D is possibly TRBD1 (5 bases). The CDR3 extends over 14 amino acids. V lost 2 bases, J lost 5 bases, and 12 bases lay in between. Germline CDR1 and CDR2: LNHDA and SQIVND (reference sequence). The CDR3: CASSIQGVGETQYF. CDR3 coding DNA: TGTGCCAGTAGTATACAGGGTGTGGGGGAGACCCAGTACTTC.

For the CDR3, the DNA is TGTGCCAGCAGTGCAAGGAGGGATTACCAAGAGACCCAGTACTTC. It codes for CASSARRDYQETQYF. The chain carries TRBV2 and TRBJ2-5; tentative D call: TRBD2 (6 bases). CDR1 is SNHLY, CDR2 FYNNEI, per germline. The CDR3 sequence is 15 residues long. Trimming removed 4 bases at V and 0 bases at J, with 12 bases between.

CDR3 nucleotide sequence: TGTGCCAGCAGCTTAGGCGGGTTTAATGAAAAACTGTTTTTT. Residues: CASSLGGFNEKLFF. The rearrangement joins TRBV13 to TRBJ1-4; D gene ambiguous. Germline assignment: CDR1 PRHDT and CDR2 FYEKMQ (reference sequence). V lost 0 bases, J lost 4 bases, and 6 bases lay in between. The CDR3 runs to 14 residues.

On this clone itself: Other DNA sequences in this sample translate to the same CDR3. V usage is TRBV27 and J usage is TRBJ2-1; D is ambiguous. V lost 3 bases and J 4 bases, leaving 4 bases between the germline ends. The CDR3 is 12 amino acids. The germline V gene encodes CDR1 MNHEY and CDR2 SMNVEV (reference sequence). The DNA for the CDR3 is TGTGCCAGCAGTTTCGGTTACAATGAGCAGTTCTTC. Translating it yields CASSFGYNEQFF.

The chain recombines TRBV29-1 with TRBJ2-6, with a possible D match to TRBD2 (5 bases). V gave up 4 bases and J gave up 5 bases, with 9 bases separating them. Looked up from germline, CDR1 is SQVTM and CDR2 is ANQGSEA. The CDR3 is made up of 13 amino acids. CDR3 DNA: TGCAGCGTTGCCGGGGAATGGGCCAACGTCCTGACTTTC. This translates into CSVAGEWANVLTF.

This sequence joins TRBV6-1 and TRBJ2-7; D is perhaps TRBD2 (5 bases). This CDR3 region has 15 residues. Looked up from germline, CDR1 is MNHNS and CDR2 is SASEGT. The germline V and J ends were trimmed by 2 bases and 7 bases, with 18 bases remaining between them. CDR3 nucleotides: TGTGCCAGCAGTGAACAGGTGTTGTTCCCGGGGGAGCAGTACTTC. Translating gives CASSEQVLFPGEQYF.

The V call is TRBV21-1, the J call TRBJ1-5. TRBV21-1 counts as a pseudogene. The CDR3 length is 14 residues. The CDR3 loop is CASSKGEPNQPQHF. Here the CDR3 DNA reads TGTGCCAGCAGCAAAGGAGAACCGAATCAGCCCCAGCATTTT.

The V and J genes are TRBV5-5 and TRBJ1-1; 10 positions match TRBD1. V trimming: 4 bases; J trimming: 8 bases; junction bases outside the gene matches: 8. Germline CDR1 SGHKS, CDR2 YYEKEE (reference sequence). The CDR3 is made up of 14 amino acids. The CDR3 spells CASSVPGQGTEAFF. The CDR3 region has the DNA TGTGCCAGCAGCGTTCCGGGACAGGGGACCGAAGCTTTCTTT.

The rearrangement joins TRBV9 to TRBJ1-2, with a tentative D call TRBD1 (5 bases). CDR3 length: 14 residues. The V end lost 5 bases, the J end lost 8 bases, and 19 bases lay between the germline ends. Germline CDR1 SGDLS, CDR2 YYNGEE. DNA of the CDR3: TGTGCCAGCAGTTTAACTCAGGGCGGGGGGGGCTACACCTTC. Encoded protein: CASSLTQGGGGYTF.